This TCR beta chain came from a study of shared clonotypes between healthy human individuals. Germline V gene data show CDR1 as LNHDA and CDR2 as SQIVND (reference sequence). The length of the CDR3 is 13 residues. Naive-designated CD8 cells lacked CD45RO, were positively enriched for CCR7, and omitted terminally differentiated effector memory CD45RA+ cells. Assay: immunoSEQ multiplex PCR; the TCRdb copy retains only in-frame clones and omits some. This sample has approximately 1.9 million clones; around 93% occur once, and the top ten carry around 1.7%. Specimen: naive CD8+ T cells from PBMCs. This TCR was sampled from a young man in good health. Some clones in this sample may be carry-over from other donors' samples. This chain links TRBV19 with TRBJ2-2, with D tentatively TRBD1 (6 bases). CDR3 protein: CAARGANTGELFF. The CDR3 DNA follows: TGTGCAGCCAGGGGTGCGAACACCGGGGAGCTGTTTTTT.